This T cell receptor (beta chain) originates from a study of blood T cell repertoires in COVID-19. About the research overall: Whether acute or convalescent, the COVID-19 samples came from the United States, Italy and Spain. Sample material is recorded as cDNA or gDNA derived from T cells, B-cell-depleted T cells, or PBMCs.

The CDR3 totals 15 residues. Germline V CDR1 and CDR2: SGHVS, FNYEAQ. Between the trimmed V and J ends, which lost 5 bases and 0 bases, there was a span of 13 bases. Per the original data handling: For nucleated cells, counts were estimated from reference gene primer amplification. Sequencing used immunoSEQ multiplex PCR; TCRdb keeps in-frame clones, though not all of them. For V, J and clone size, that table is used; D and trimming come from the DNA. The data show some 150,000 clones, 85% to 90% seen once. The clonotype originates from a middle-aged woman with acute or convalescent COVID-19. Input material: peripheral blood. The chain couples TRBV7-6 to TRBJ1-1; possible D gene TRBD1, 5 bases. The CDR3 spells CASSPRQTMNTEAFF. As DNA, the CDR3 is TGTGCCAGCAGCCCACGACAGACCATGAACACTGAAGCTTTCTTT.